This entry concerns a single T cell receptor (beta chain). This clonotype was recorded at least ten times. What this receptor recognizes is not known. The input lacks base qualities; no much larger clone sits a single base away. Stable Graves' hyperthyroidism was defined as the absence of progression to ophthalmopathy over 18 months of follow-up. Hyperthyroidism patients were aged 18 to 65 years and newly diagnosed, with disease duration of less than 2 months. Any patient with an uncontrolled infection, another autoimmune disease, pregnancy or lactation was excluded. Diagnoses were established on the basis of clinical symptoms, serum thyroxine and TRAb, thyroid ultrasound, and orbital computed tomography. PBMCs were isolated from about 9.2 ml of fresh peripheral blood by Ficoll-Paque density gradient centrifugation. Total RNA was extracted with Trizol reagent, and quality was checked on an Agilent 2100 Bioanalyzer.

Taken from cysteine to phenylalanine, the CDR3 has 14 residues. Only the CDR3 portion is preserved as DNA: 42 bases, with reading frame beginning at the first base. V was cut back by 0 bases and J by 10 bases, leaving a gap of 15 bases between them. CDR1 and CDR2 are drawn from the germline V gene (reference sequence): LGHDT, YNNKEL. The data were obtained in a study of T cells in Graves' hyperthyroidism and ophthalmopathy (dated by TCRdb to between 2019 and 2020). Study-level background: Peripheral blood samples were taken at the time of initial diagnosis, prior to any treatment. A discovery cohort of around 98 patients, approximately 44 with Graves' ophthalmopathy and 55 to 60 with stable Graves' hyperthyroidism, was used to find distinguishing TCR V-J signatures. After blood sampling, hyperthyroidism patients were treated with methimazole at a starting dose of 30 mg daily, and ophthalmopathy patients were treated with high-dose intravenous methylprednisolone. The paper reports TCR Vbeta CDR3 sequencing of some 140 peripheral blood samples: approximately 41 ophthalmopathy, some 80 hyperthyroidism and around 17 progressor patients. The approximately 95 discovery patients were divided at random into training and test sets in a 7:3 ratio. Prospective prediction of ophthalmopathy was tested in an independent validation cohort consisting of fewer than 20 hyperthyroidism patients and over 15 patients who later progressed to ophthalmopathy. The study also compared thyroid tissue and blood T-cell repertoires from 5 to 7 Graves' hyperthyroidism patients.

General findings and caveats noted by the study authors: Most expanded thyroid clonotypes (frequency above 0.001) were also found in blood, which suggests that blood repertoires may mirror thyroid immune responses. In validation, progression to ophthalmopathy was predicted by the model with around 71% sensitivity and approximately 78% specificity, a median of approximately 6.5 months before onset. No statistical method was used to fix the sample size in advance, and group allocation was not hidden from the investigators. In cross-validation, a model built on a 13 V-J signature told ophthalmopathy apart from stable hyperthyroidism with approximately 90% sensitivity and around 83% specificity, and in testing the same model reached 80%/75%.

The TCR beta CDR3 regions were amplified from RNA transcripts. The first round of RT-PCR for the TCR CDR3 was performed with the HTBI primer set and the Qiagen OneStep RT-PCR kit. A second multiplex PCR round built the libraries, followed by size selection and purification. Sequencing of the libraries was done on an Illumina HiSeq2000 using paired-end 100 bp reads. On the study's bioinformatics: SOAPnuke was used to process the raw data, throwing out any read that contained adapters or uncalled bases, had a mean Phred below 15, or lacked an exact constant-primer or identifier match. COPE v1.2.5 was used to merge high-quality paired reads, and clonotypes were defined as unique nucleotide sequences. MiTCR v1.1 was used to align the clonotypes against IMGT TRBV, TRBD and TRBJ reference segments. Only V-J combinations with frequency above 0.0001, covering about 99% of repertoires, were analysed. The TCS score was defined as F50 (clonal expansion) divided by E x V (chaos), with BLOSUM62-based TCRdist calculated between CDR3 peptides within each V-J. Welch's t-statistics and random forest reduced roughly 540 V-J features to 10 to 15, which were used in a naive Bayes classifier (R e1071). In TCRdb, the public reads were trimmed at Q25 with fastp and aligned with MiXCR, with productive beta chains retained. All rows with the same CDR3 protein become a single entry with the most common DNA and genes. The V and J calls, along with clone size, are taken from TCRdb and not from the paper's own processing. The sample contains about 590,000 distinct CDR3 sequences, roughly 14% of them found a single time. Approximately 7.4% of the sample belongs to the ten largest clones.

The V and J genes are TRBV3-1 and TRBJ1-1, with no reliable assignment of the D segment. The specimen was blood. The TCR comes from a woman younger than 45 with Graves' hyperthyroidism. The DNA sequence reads TGTGCCAGCAGCCAAGAGCCGACTGGACGTGGAGCTTTCTTT. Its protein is CASSQEPTGRGAFF.